These T cell receptor beta chains were read from a single sample in a study of T cells in Graves' hyperthyroidism and ophthalmopathy. A single record per CDR3 protein comes from TCRdb applying MiXCR to the multiplex PCR reads. The repertoire includes some 700,000 distinct CDR3 sequences, 17% of them detected once, and roughly a sixth sits in the top ten. Sample: blood. The receptors here all came from a man in his fifties or sixties with Graves' hyperthyroidism. Both conserved end residues are part of each CDR3. D genes are given only for firm matches. Size values are once, few and many counts, or a class for expanded clones, and some rows have none.

V: TRBV29-1
size: -
J: TRBJ2-2
D: TRBD1
CDR3: CSVRTGPQAGELFF
DNA: TGCAGCGTCCGGACAGGGCCGCAGGCCGGGGAGCTGTTTTTT

V: TRBV6-5
size: -
J: TRBJ2-1
D: -
CDR3: CASSYSLVYPYNEQFF
DNA: TGTGCCAGCAGTTACTCTCTGGTTTATCCCTACAATGAGCAGTTCTTC

V: TRBV6-2/TRBV6-3
size: many
J: TRBJ2-2
D: -
CDR3: CASSYRTDYTGELFF
DNA: TGTGCCAGCAGTTACCGGACAGATTACACCGGGGAGCTGTTTTTT

V: TRBV12-3/TRBV12-4
size: few
J: TRBJ1-2
D: TRBD1
CDR3: CASGTGDYRGYTF
DNA: TGTGCCAGTGGGACAGGGGACTATAGGGGCTACACCTTC

V: TRBV7-2
size: -
J: TRBJ2-7
D: -
CDR3: CASSLSRERVYEQYF
DNA: TGTGCCAGCAGCTTATCGAGGGAGAGGGTCTACGAGCAGTACTTC

V: TRBV10-2
size: many
J: TRBJ2-7
D: -
CDR3: CASSEFSGRAYYEQYF
DNA: TGCGCCAGCAGTGAGTTTAGTGGGAGAGCGTACTACGAGCAGTACTTC

V: TRBV7-2
size: -
J: TRBJ1-6
D: -
CDR3: CASSLVRGVNSPLHF
DNA: TGTGCCAGCAGCTTAGTGCGGGGCGTTAATTCACCCCTCCACTTT

V: TRBV6-2/TRBV6-3
size: -
J: TRBJ2-3
D: -
CDR3: CASTVGGGTDTQYF
DNA: TGTGCCAGCACCGTTGGCGGCGGCACAGATACGCAGTATTTT

V: TRBV12-3/TRBV12-4
size: few
J: TRBJ2-7
D: TRBD2
CDR3: CASSLAGLAGGFEQYF
DNA: TGTGCCAGCAGTTTAGCGGGACTAGCGGGGGGGTTCGAGCAGTACTTC

V: TRBV7-2
size: many
J: TRBJ1-2
D: -
CDR3: CASSQGGSHRPYGYTF
DNA: TGTGCCAGCAGCCAAGGGGGATCACATAGACCCTATGGCTACACCTTC

V: TRBV6-4
size: few
J: TRBJ2-7
D: TRBD2
CDR3: CASTTRALAGGPYEQYF
DNA: TGTGCCAGCACTACCCGTGCACTAGCGGGAGGGCCTTACGAGCAGTACTTC

V: TRBV7-9
size: many
J: TRBJ2-1
D: TRBD2
CDR3: CASGAGVDNEQFF
DNA: TGTGCCAGCGGGGCGGGAGTAGACAATGAGCAGTTCTTC

V: TRBV19
size: once
J: TRBJ2-1
D: -
CDR3: CAGSIGVSPLNEQFF
DNA: TGTGCCGGTAGTATAGGGGTATCCCCCCTCAATGAGCAGTTCTTC

V: TRBV18
size: few
J: TRBJ2-2
D: -
CDR3: CASSPLSALNTGELFF
DNA: TGTGCCAGCTCACCACTTTCGGCACTGAACACCGGGGAGCTGTTTTTT

V: TRBV20-1
size: few
J: TRBJ1-2
D: TRBD1
CDR3: CSARDGNRGHGGYTF
DNA: TGCAGTGCTAGAGATGGAAACAGGGGGCATGGTGGCTACACCTTC

V: TRBV6-9
size: -
J: TRBJ2-2
D: TRBD1
CDR3: CASSYPGDRTNTGELFF
DNA: TGTGCCAGCAGTTACCCGGGGGACAGGACGAACACCGGGGAGCTGTTTTTT

V: TRBV5-1
size: many
J: TRBJ2-2
D: TRBD2
CDR3: CASSLDGRSTGELFF
DNA: TGCGCCAGCAGCTTGGACGGGAGGTCCACCGGGGAGCTGTTTTTT

V: TRBV7-9
size: many
J: TRBJ2-1
D: -
CDR3: CASSLTEGAIYNEQFF
DNA: TGTGCCAGCAGCTTAACTGAGGGCGCCATATACAATGAGCAGTTCTTC

V: TRBV12-3/TRBV12-4
size: many
J: TRBJ2-2
D: TRBD2
CDR3: CASSWTSGATGELFF
DNA: TGTGCCAGCAGTTGGACTAGCGGAGCGACCGGGGAGCTGTTTTTT

V: TRBV2
size: many
J: TRBJ1-1
D: -
CDR3: CASSQMGGVITEAFF
DNA: TGTGCCAGCAGCCAAATGGGGGGGGTGATCACTGAAGCTTTCTTT

V: TRBV2
size: -
J: TRBJ2-1
D: -
CDR3: CASKVEYNEQFF
DNA: TGTGCCAGCAAAGTCGAGTACAATGAGCAGTTCTTC

V: TRBV28
size: few
J: TRBJ2-1
D: -
CDR3: CASSTVYNEQFF
DNA: TGTGCCAGCAGTACGGTTTACAATGAGCAGTTCTTC